The rows below give T cell receptor beta chains drawn from one sample of a study of post-analysis software for immune sequencing data. TCRdb re-called the PCR reads through MiXCR, storing one row per CDR3 protein. The sample lists around 700,000 distinct CDR3 sequences, approximately 59% occurring once. The sample was blood. Receptors were obtained from a girl aged 2 to 10 with multiple sclerosis. The CDR3 runs from the conserved cysteine through the conserved F or W. A D gene is named only where the DNA matches it firmly. Expanded clones are given a class, and other clones once, few, many or no size at all.

J,length,size,D,V,DNA,CDR3
TRBJ2-4,18,.,TRBD2,TRBV7-2,TGTGCCAGCAGCTTGAGGACTAGCGGGGGGCAGGCCAAAAACATTCAGTACTTC,CASSLRTSGGQAKNIQYF
TRBJ1-2,16,.,.,TRBV21-1,TGTGCCAGCAGCATGGGGACAGCAATAGCTAACTATGGCTACACCTTC,CASSMGTAIANYGYTF
TRBJ1-1,14,.,.,TRBV10-3,TGTGCCACTACCGGGACGACAAAAAACACTGAAGCTTTCTTT,CATTGTTKNTEAFF
TRBJ2-1,12,.,.,TRBV6-6,TGTGCCAGCAGTTCCTCTTTCTATGAGCAGTTCTTC,CASSSSFYEQFF
TRBJ1-1,12,.,.,TRBV7-2,TGTGCCAGCAGCTTAGCAGTGTCAGAAGCTTTCTTT,CASSLAVSEAFF
TRBJ1-2,15,.,.,TRBV14,TGTGCCAGCAGCCAAGATAGGCAAGTCGCCTATGGCTACACCTTC,CASSQDRQVAYGYTF
TRBJ2-4,18,.,TRBD2,TRBV7-9,TGTGCCAGCAGCCCCGGGCCAGAACTAGCGGGAGGCATCTACGAGCAGGACTTC,CASSPGPELAGGIYEQDF
TRBJ2-2,17,.,.,TRBV4-2,TGTGCCAGCAGCCAAGCTCGGCGGGGTTCCTACACCGGGGAGCTGTTTTTT,CASSQARRGSYTGELFF
TRBJ2-1,15,.,TRBD1,TRBV7-9,TGTGCCAGCAGCTCCTGGGGACAGGGGTACAATGAGCAGTTCTTC,CASSSWGQGYNEQFF
TRBJ1-6,14,few,.,TRBV7-6,TGTGCCAGCAGCCCCGACTGGTATGATTCACCCCTCCACTTT,CASSPDWYDSPLHF
TRBJ2-6,14,.,.,TRBV20-1,TGCAGTGCTAGAGAGAGGACTGGGGCCAACGTCCTGACTTTC,CSARERTGANVLTF
TRBJ1-5,14,once,.,TRBV6-5,TGTGCCAGCAGTAACCGGTCTACTAATCAGCCCCAGCATTTT,CASSNRSTNQPQHF
TRBJ2-1,14,.,.,TRBV28,TGTGCCAGCAGTTTATCAGGGGCCCACAATGAGCAGTTCTTC,CASSLSGAHNEQFF
TRBJ2-1,14,few,TRBD2,TRBV5-1,TGCGCCAGCAGCCCCCCGGGACTAGCGAATGAGCAGTTCTTC,CASSPPGLANEQFF
TRBJ2-3,16,few,TRBD2,TRBV20-1,TGCAGTGCTAGAGATCCGGTAGCGGGACCGCGAGATACGCAGTATTTT,CSARDPVAGPRDTQYF
TRBJ2-3,15,once,TRBD2,TRBV20-1,TGCAGTGCTAAGTACCCTAGCGGGAGCACGGATACGCAGTATTTT,CSAKYPSGSTDTQYF
TRBJ2-5,13,.,TRBD1,TRBV28,TGTGCCATTGACAGGGGGCTGGGAGAGACCCAGTACTTC,CAIDRGLGETQYF
TRBJ1-1,15,.,TRBD1,TRBV6-5,TGTGCCAGCAGTCGAACTACAGGGGGTAACACTGAAGCTTTCTTT,CASSRTTGGNTEAFF
TRBJ2-5,16,.,.,TRBV20-1,TGCAGTGCTAGTGGCGGGGTAGCCAAGACCCAAGAGACCCAGTACTTC,CSASGGVAKTQETQYF
TRBJ2-5,13,.,TRBD2,TRBV20-1,TGCAGTGGGGCTAGCGGGGGGCAAGAGACCCAGTACTTC,CSGASGGQETQYF
TRBJ2-1,17,.,TRBD2,TRBV7-2,TGTGCCAGCAGCTTAGTGGCTAGCGGGAGCACCTACAATGAGCAGTTCTTC,CASSLVASGSTYNEQFF
TRBJ2-1,16,.,.,TRBV7-9,TGTGCCAGCAGCCTGTGGCGGGACAGCTCCTACAATGAGCAGTTCTTC,CASSLWRDSSYNEQFF
TRBJ2-5,12,few,TRBD1,TRBV20-1,TGCAGTGCTGGACAGGGGGCAGAGACCCAGTACTTC,CSAGQGAETQYF
TRBJ2-2,14,.,.,TRBV5-1,TGCGCCAGCAACATGAGGGGTACCACCGGGGAGCTGTTTTTT,CASNMRGTTGELFF
TRBJ2-1,15,.,.,TRBV5-1,TGCGCCAGCAGCCGTTACTTACTGAAGCCAGATGAGCAGTTCTTC,CASSRYLLKPDEQFF
TRBJ1-2,17,.,TRBD1,TRBV27,TGTGCCAGCAGCTCCCCCCAGGGACAGGGCTTCATCTATGGCTACACCTTC,CASSSPQGQGFIYGYTF
TRBJ2-1,15,few,.,TRBV5-1,TGCGCCAGCAGCTCGACCACAGGTTCCAACAATGAGCAGTTCTTC,CASSSTTGSNNEQFF
TRBJ1-4,15,few,TRBD1,TRBV5-1,TGCGCCAGCAGCTTGGAGACAGGGGATAATGAAAAACTGTTTTTT,CASSLETGDNEKLFF
TRBJ2-3,13,few,.,TRBV28,TGTGCCAGCAGTCCCCGGACAGCAGATACGCAGTATTTT,CASSPRTADTQYF
TRBJ2-1,17,.,TRBD1,TRBV6-2/TRBV6-3,TGTGCCAGCAGTTACTCTCCGGGACAGGGCCTGTACAATGAGCAGTTCTTC,CASSYSPGQGLYNEQFF
TRBJ2-5,13,.,.,TRBV29-1,TGCAGCGTCGCCACCAGGGGAAAAGAGACCCAGTACTTC,CSVATRGKETQYF
TRBJ2-5,12,few,TRBD2,TRBV29-1,TGCAGCGCCCTCAGGGAGGGAGAGACCCAGTACTTC,CSALREGETQYF